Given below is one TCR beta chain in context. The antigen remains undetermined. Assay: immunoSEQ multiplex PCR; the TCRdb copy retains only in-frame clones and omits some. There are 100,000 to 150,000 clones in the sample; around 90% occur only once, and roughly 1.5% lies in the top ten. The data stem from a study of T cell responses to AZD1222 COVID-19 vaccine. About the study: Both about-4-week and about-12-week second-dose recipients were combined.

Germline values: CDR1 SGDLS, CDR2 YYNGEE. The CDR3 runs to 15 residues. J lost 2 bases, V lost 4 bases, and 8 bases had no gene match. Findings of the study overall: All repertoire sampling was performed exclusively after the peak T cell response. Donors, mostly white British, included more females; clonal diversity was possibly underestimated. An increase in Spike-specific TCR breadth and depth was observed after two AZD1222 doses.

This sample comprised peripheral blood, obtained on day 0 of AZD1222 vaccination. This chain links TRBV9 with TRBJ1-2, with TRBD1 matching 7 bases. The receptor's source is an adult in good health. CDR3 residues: CASSPQGLGNYGYTF. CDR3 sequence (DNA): TGTGCCAGCAGCCCACAGGGGCTAGGAAACTATGGCTACACCTTC.